This T cell receptor (beta chain) was profiled in a study of blood T cell repertoires in COVID-19 (dated by TCRdb to the early 2020s). Background on the whole study: Collaborator samples came from the United States, Italy and Spain and covered acute and convalescent phases of COVID-19. The material from the prospective study consisted of cDNA or gDNA derived from T cells, B-cell-depleted T cells, or PBMCs. Subjects who had been exposed to COVID-19, were actively infected with it, or had recovered from it provided the deeply sampled blood TCRbeta repertoires that made up the dataset. The repertoires were made available in a free public database intended to serve as a resource for research on the immune response to SARS-CoV-2. Samples were obtained from the ongoing ImmuneRACE study (first 160 participants) and from some 1,200 subjects provided by 6 global collaborators. The sample metadata nearly always contained a de-identified subject ID, COVID-19 status, age in years and sex. Where available, HLA class I and class II types were obtained from metadata supplied by the sample provider rather than from assay-based typing.

TCRbeta CDR3 regions were amplified from genomic DNA using the immunoSEQ Assay, a bias-controlled multiplex PCR. The original pipeline was this. The number of nucleated cells in each sample was estimated by amplification of reference gene primers within the assay. Sequence reads were collapsed and filtered to measure the absolute abundance of every unique TCRbeta CDR3 rearrangement. For each sample, productive Simpson clonality was calculated by taking the square root of Simpson's diversity index across productive rearrangements. The table comes from immuneACCESS by way of TCRdb, which keeps in-frame sequences with V and J called. Part of the clones is missing from these tables; in studies checked, under half for an unresolved V gene and the rest for unknown reasons. For V, J and clone size, that table is used; D and trimming come from the DNA. For this sample there are about 100,000 clones; approximately 85% appear just once. About 6% of the sample goes to the ten largest clones.

Broader findings and caveats from the paper: The quantity of clinical and demographic metadata differed by source and by participant and was supplied without curation.

Whole blood was collected in K2EDTA tubes by collaborating institutions according to the institutions' own protocols. For TCRbeta analysis, collaborators shipped samples as frozen whole blood, isolated PBMCs, or DNA extracted from either of those sample types. With regard to this clone: It lacks a known antigen. No base quality values were provided; no much bigger clone lies one nucleotide off.

Including the terminal cysteine and phenylalanine, the CDR3 comprises 15 residues. Only the CDR3 region is kept as DNA, spanning 45 bases read in frame from base 1. The germline V gene encodes CDR1 SNHLY and CDR2 FYNNEI. At the junction V is shortened by 5 bases and J by 3 bases; bases outside the gene matches: 8. Sequences were obtained from peripheral blood. The rearrangement combines TRBV2 with TRBJ2-7; TRBD2 agrees with 9 junctional bases. The origin of this receptor is a woman aged 55-69 years with acute or convalescent COVID-19. The sequenced DNA is TGTGCCAGCAGTTTACAACTAGCGGGTGGCTACGAGCAGTACTTC. Translated, this gives CASSLQLAGGYEQYF. This CDR3, with the reference TRBV2 and TRBJ2-7 proteins standing in past its ends, gives the full variable domain EPEVTQTPSHQVTQMGQEVILRCVPISNHLYFYWYRQILGQKVEFLVSFYNNEISEKSEIFDDQFSVERPDGSNFTLKIRSTKLEDSAMYFCASSLQLAGGYEQYFGPGTRLTVT.